A selection of T cell receptor beta chains follows, all from one sample in a study of blood T cell repertoires in COVID-19. The protocol was immunoSEQ multiplex PCR, while the TCRdb copy is restricted to in-frame clones and leaves out a portion. The table has 200,000 to 250,000 clones, roughly nine tenths seen once. Specimen: peripheral blood. Receptors were obtained from a man in his 60s who had recovered from COVID-19. CDR3s include the opening cysteine and the closing phenylalanine or tryptophan. D genes are given only for firm matches. Rows give clone size only sometimes, using once, few, many, or a class for an expanded clone.

CDR3 DNA	CDR3 protein	V gene	J gene	clone size	D gene
TGTGCCAGCAGTCAGAGACAGGGGCTGGAGTATGGCTACACCTTC	CASSQRQGLEYGYTF	TRBV27	TRBJ1-2	NA	TRBD1
TGTGCCAGTAGAACAGGGAAGCGTAACACCGGGGAGCTGTTTTTT	CASRTGKRNTGELFF	TRBV19	TRBJ2-2	NA	NA
TGTGCCAGCAGTGATATGACAAGCAGTAATGAAAAACTGTTTTTT	CASSDMTSSNEKLFF	TRBV25-1	TRBJ1-4	NA	NA
TGTGCCAGCAGTGGGGTCAGGCGTACGAACACCGGGGAGCTGTTTTTT	CASSGVRRTNTGELFF	TRBV6-1	TRBJ2-2	few	NA
TGTGCCAGCAGCCCGGGACAGGCTGATGAAAAACTGTTTTTT	CASSPGQADEKLFF	TRBV5-5	TRBJ1-4	NA	TRBD1
TGTGCCAGCAGCCTGACAGGGCTTAATGAAAAACTGTTTTTT	CASSLTGLNEKLFF	TRBV7-8	TRBJ1-4	NA	TRBD1
TGTGCCAGTAGTAACATAAATGCGAACACTGAAGCTTTCTTT	CASSNINANTEAFF	TRBV19	TRBJ1-1	NA	NA
TGTGCCAGCAGGATGGGAGGGGACACCGGGGAGCTGTTTTTT	CASRMGGDTGELFF	TRBV7-2	TRBJ2-2	NA	TRBD2
TGTGCCAGCAGTTCCAGGGACAGGGTGGCGAATTCACCCCTCCACTTT	CASSSRDRVANSPLHF	TRBV27	TRBJ1-6	NA	TRBD1
TGCAGTGCCAGTGGGGCAACTAGAGTATCAAGTGAGCAGTTCTTC	CSASGATRVSSEQFF	TRBV20-1	TRBJ2-1	NA	NA
TGTGCCTCCCCCCCCTCCCGGGGGAGGAGCAATCAGCCCCAGCATTTT	CASPPSRGRSNQPQHF	TRBV5-3	TRBJ1-5	once	NA
TGCGCCAGCAGCTTGGGAGGATCTAGCACAGATACGCAGTATTTT	CASSLGGSSTDTQYF	TRBV5-1	TRBJ2-3	NA	NA
TGTGCCAGTAGTAGCAGGGGGTGGAACACTGAAGCTTTCTTT	CASSSRGWNTEAFF	TRBV19	TRBJ1-1	NA	TRBD1
TGTGCCACCAGCAGAGATCGAGCTAGCGAGGAGACCCAGTACTTC	CATSRDRASEETQYF	TRBV15	TRBJ2-5	NA	NA
TGTGCCAGCAGCTTGGCTAGCGGGAGTGAGACCCAGTACTTC	CASSLASGSETQYF	TRBV7-2	TRBJ2-5	NA	TRBD2
TGTGCCAGCAGCTTACAGATATCTAACTATGGCTACACCTTC	CASSLQISNYGYTF	TRBV7-2	TRBJ1-2	NA	NA
TGTGCCAGCAGCCGACTTAAGCAGTACTCTGGAAACACCATATATTTT	CASSRLKQYSGNTIYF	TRBV3-1/TRBV3-2	TRBJ1-3	NA	NA
TGTGCCAGCAGTGATAAGTTCGGGGGTTACGAGACCCAGTACTTC	CASSDKFGGYETQYF	TRBV6-1	TRBJ2-5	NA	NA
TGTGCTAGTGGTTTGAGACAGAACAATGAGCAGTTCTTC	CASGLRQNNEQFF	TRBV12-5	TRBJ2-1	once	NA
TGCAGCGTCCCCTCGGCAGGGTTTGAATATGGCTACACCTTC	CSVPSAGFEYGYTF	TRBV29-1	TRBJ1-2	few	NA
TGTGCCAGCAGTAGCGGGCCTGGAAACACCATATATTTT	CASSSGPGNTIYF	TRBV18	TRBJ1-3	NA	NA
TGTGCCAGCAGTTTTAGCCAGAACACTGAAGCTTTCTTT	CASSFSQNTEAFF	TRBV27	TRBJ1-1	NA	NA
TGTGCCAGCAGGGGGACAGGGCGAATTTCTGGCTACACCTTC	CASRGTGRISGYTF	TRBV28	TRBJ1-2	NA	TRBD1
TGTGCCACCCTGGGGACAGATCTCCCCCTGGGGTTCTTC	CATLGTDLPLGFF	TRBV10-3	TRBJ2-1	NA	TRBD1
TGTGCCAGCAGCCCTGGACTAGCGGGAGGGCAAGAGACCCAGTACTTC	CASSPGLAGGQETQYF	TRBV5-5	TRBJ2-5	NA	TRBD2
TGTGCTAGCAGCTTAGCGTTGGGACAGGGCTACGAGCAGTACTTC	CASSLALGQGYEQYF	TRBV7-7	TRBJ2-7	NA	TRBD1
TGTGCCAGCAGGGGGCCAGTTGTTAACGGGGAGCTGTTTTTT	CASRGPVVNGELFF	TRBV28	TRBJ2-2	NA	NA
TGTGCCAGCAGCCGATTACAGGGGGCGCTGGGGAATGAGCAGTTCTTC	CASSRLQGALGNEQFF	TRBV14	TRBJ2-1	NA	TRBD1
TGTGCCAGCAGTGAAGTGGGGGGAACTGAAGCTTTCTTT	CASSEVGGTEAFF	TRBV2	TRBJ1-1	once	NA
TGTGCCAGCAGCTTAGAGGAGGGGCACAGCTATGGCTACACCTTC	CASSLEEGHSYGYTF	TRBV7-6	TRBJ1-2	NA	NA
TGCGCCAGCAGTGAGAGGGGTGGGGCAGGGGAGAACACCGGGGAGCTGTTTTTT	CASSERGGAGENTGELFF	TRBV10-1	TRBJ2-2	NA	NA
TGTGCCAGCAGCCTGAGCCGCGGAGGTGAAGCTTTCTTT	CASSLSRGGEAFF	TRBV16	TRBJ1-1	NA	NA
TGTGCCAGCAGCCCACCCGGGACACTAACCTACGAGCAGTACTTC	CASSPPGTLTYEQYF	TRBV14	TRBJ2-7	NA	NA
TGTGCCAGCAGCCAAGCGTCGTCCCTTTACGAGCAGTACTTC	CASSQASSLYEQYF	TRBV3-1/TRBV3-2	TRBJ2-7	NA	NA
TGCGCCAGCAGTCCGGGGACAGGGGGAACGAATAGCAATCAGCCCCAGCATTTT	CASSPGTGGTNSNQPQHF	TRBV5-1	TRBJ1-5	NA	TRBD1
TGTGCCAGCAGTCCACAGGGGAGGAATTCACCCCTCCACTTT	CASSPQGRNSPLHF	TRBV6-5	TRBJ1-6	NA	TRBD1
TGTGCCAGCAGCTGGGGGACAGCCTTTGAAAAACTGTTTTTT	CASSWGTAFEKLFF	TRBV11-3	TRBJ1-4	NA	TRBD1
TGTGCCAGCAGTTACTCTCCGCGCGCCCTTAATTCACCCCTCCACTTT	CASSYSPRALNSPLHF	TRBV6-5	TRBJ1-6	NA	NA
TGCGCCAGCAGCCTGGGACAGGGCTCTGGGGCCAACGTCCTGACTTTC	CASSLGQGSGANVLTF	TRBV4-1	TRBJ2-6	NA	TRBD1
TGTGCCAGTCGGCGGACGGGACAGAACTATGGCTACACCTTC	CASRRTGQNYGYTF	TRBV19	TRBJ1-2	NA	TRBD1
TGTGCCAGCAGCCGACAGGGCTCGATCACCGGGGAGCTGTTTTTT	CASSRQGSITGELFF	TRBV7-3	TRBJ2-2	NA	TRBD1
TGTGCCAGTAGTATGAGCCACCTGGCAACTAATGAAAAACTGTTTTTT	CASSMSHLATNEKLFF	TRBV19	TRBJ1-4	NA	NA
TGTGCCAGCTCCCCAGGGGGGAATAATTCACCCCTCCACTTT	CASSPGGNNSPLHF	TRBV7-3	TRBJ1-6	NA	TRBD1
TGTGCCAGCAGCCCCCCCGTAGCGGTGATCCCCGGGGAGCTGTTTTTT	CASSPPVAVIPGELFF	TRBV7-8	TRBJ2-2	NA	NA
TGTGCCAGCACGGGTCCCCGGGAGACCCAGTACTTC	CASTGPRETQYF	TRBV7-2	TRBJ2-5	NA	NA
TGTGCCAGCAGCCAATACACCGGGGGGCCCGACACCGGGGAGCTGTTTTTT	CASSQYTGGPDTGELFF	TRBV3-1/TRBV3-2	TRBJ2-2	NA	NA
TGTGCCAGCAGCTTAGATGAGAGAAATGCGGCTTTCTTT	CASSLDERNAAFF	TRBV7-2	TRBJ1-1	once	NA
TGTGCCAGCAGTTTTGAGGGGGGGGGTCAGCCCCAGCATTTT	CASSFEGGGQPQHF	TRBV27	TRBJ1-5	NA	NA
TGTGCCAGCAGCGTAGACCACAGGGCTTACGAGCAGTACTTC	CASSVDHRAYEQYF	TRBV9	TRBJ2-7	NA	NA
TGTGCCAGCAGACACGGACAGGGGGCTGGGACAGATACGCAGTATTTT	CASRHGQGAGTDTQYF	TRBV7-2	TRBJ2-3	once	TRBD1
TGTGCCAGCAGCTTTAAGGAGGGTAGTTTGGGCTACACCTTC	CASSFKEGSLGYTF	TRBV5-4	TRBJ1-2	NA	NA
TGTGCCAGCAGCTTAACGGGACAGTTCCAAGAGACCCAGTACTTC	CASSLTGQFQETQYF	TRBV7-3	TRBJ2-5	NA	TRBD1
TGCGCCAGCAGCCAAGAAAGCCCGACTAGCGTGAGCTCCTACGAGCAGTACTTC	CASSQESPTSVSSYEQYF	TRBV4-3	TRBJ2-7	NA	TRBD2
TGTGCCAGCAGCCCTGTGCAGAGCACAGATACGCAGTATTTT	CASSPVQSTDTQYF	TRBV28	TRBJ2-3	NA	NA